The 10 T cell receptor beta chains in this list originate from one sample, sequenced in a study of T-cell memory formation after mild COVID-19. TCRdb itself ran the 5' RACE reads through MiXCR, one entry per CDR3 protein. The sample lists roughly 350,000 distinct CDR3 sequences, approximately 14% occurring once. The specimen was PBMCs or a T cell subset sorted from them (not recorded which). The receptors shown here come from a man between 18 and 29 years old who had mild COVID-19 (a few samples of this study predate the infection). Cell type and time point are not known.

The rearrangement joins TRBV6-6 to TRBJ2-7; TRBD2 is a possible D gene (6 bases). The CDR3 length is 13 residues. Germline CDR1 and CDR2: MNHNY and SVGAGI (reference sequence). V lost 8 bases to trimming and J lost 5 bases, with 16 bases between them. Here the CDR3 DNA reads TGTGCCAGCCTCTCTGCGGAGGGTGACGAGCAGTACTTC. It yields the protein CASLSAEGDEQYF.

In this sample, this clonotype turned up a few times. The J gene is TRBJ2-3, the V gene TRBV29-1, with TRBD2 identical over 11 bases. J gave up 7 bases and V 7 bases, and 10 bases lay outside the gene matches. This CDR3 comprises 14 residues. Germline V gives CDR1 SQVTM, CDR2 ANQGSEA. The CDR3 DNA reads TGCAGCGGGCGGCTAGCGGGGGGAGAGAATACGCAGTATTTT. This encodes CSGRLAGGENTQYF.

V gene TRBV12-3 or TRBV12-4 combines with J gene TRBJ1-5; 8 nucleotides align to TRBD1. The CDR3 totals 16 residues. J lost 1 base, V lost 6 bases, and 8 bases had no gene match. The CDR3 region is CASRGTGDSSNQPQHF. In nucleotides, the CDR3 is TGTGCCAGCAGAGGGACAGGAGATTCAAGCAATCAGCCCCAGCATTTT.

This clonotype was seen a handful of times. The J gene is TRBJ2-7, the V gene TRBV7-9; tentative D call: TRBD2 (5 bases). The V end was cut by 5 bases, the J end by 7 bases, with 12 bases between. Germline V gives CDR1 SEHNR, CDR2 FQNEAQ (reference sequence). This CDR3 comprises 12 residues. DNA of the CDR3: TGTGCCAGCAGCCTGGAGAGGGTTGAGCAGTACTTC. Translation gives CASSLERVEQYF.

This clonotype has just a few counts. The rearrangement links TRBV20-1 to TRBJ2-5, with 7 bases fitting TRBD1. Unmatched junction bases numbered 7, after V lost 0 bases and J lost 6 bases. This CDR3 is built from 14 residues. Per the germline V gene, CDR1 is DFQATT and CDR2 is SNEGSKA (reference sequence). The CDR3 loop reads CSARETGSAKTQYF. CDR3 coding DNA: TGCAGTGCTAGAGAGACAGGGTCGGCAAAGACCCAGTACTTC.

This clonotype turned up a few times. V is TRBV7-3 and J is TRBJ2-3, with unresolved D. V was pared by 5 bases and J by 1 base, with 10 bases between. The CDR3 sequence is 14 residues long. Germline V gene data show CDR1 as SGHTA and CDR2 as FQGTGA. CDR3 loop: CASSLRPGTDTQYF. CDR3 nucleotide sequence: TGTGCCAGCAGCCTCAGGCCTGGCACAGATACGCAGTATTTT.

This clonotype has a handful of counts. The chain recombines TRBV10-3 with TRBJ2-5; 8 bases are a match to TRBD1. The CDR3 is 14 residues long. Germline-derived CDR1 and CDR2 are ENHRY and SYGVKD. V was clipped by 4 bases and J by 5 bases; unmatched bases: 6. CDR3 coding DNA: TGTGCCATCAGTGCGGAGACAGGGGTCGAGACCCAGTACTTC. Amino acid sequence: CAISAETGVETQYF.

This clonotype showed up many times. The rearrangement uses TRBV12-3 or TRBV12-4 and TRBJ1-6; possibly TRBD1 for D (5 bases). Trimming cost V 6 bases and J 6 bases, with 12 bases left between them. The CDR3 extends over 14 amino acids. The CDR3 loop reads CASSPTATNSPLHF. DNA for the CDR3: TGTGCCAGCAGCCCGACAGCCACTAATTCACCCCTCCACTTT.

The V and J genes are TRBV11-2 and TRBJ2-5; D unclear. The CDR3 contains 13 residues. Per the germline V gene, CDR1 is SGHAT and CDR2 is FQNNGV. V lost 2 bases to trimming and J lost 2 bases, with 6 bases between them. CDR3 sequence: CASSLPDQETQYF. CDR3 bases: TGTGCCAGCAGCTTACCGGATCAAGAGACCCAGTACTTC.

This clonotype has a handful of counts. Sequence at one end of the junction differs from germline and may be a read error. The rearrangement joins TRBV5-1 to TRBJ1-1; D is unresolved. The germline gives CDR1 SGHRS, CDR2 YFSETQ. The CDR3 is 13 residues long. The CDR3, as DNA: TGCGCCAGCATCTTGGCGGTGCGTACTGAAGCTTTCTTT. Encoded protein: CASILAVRTEAFF.